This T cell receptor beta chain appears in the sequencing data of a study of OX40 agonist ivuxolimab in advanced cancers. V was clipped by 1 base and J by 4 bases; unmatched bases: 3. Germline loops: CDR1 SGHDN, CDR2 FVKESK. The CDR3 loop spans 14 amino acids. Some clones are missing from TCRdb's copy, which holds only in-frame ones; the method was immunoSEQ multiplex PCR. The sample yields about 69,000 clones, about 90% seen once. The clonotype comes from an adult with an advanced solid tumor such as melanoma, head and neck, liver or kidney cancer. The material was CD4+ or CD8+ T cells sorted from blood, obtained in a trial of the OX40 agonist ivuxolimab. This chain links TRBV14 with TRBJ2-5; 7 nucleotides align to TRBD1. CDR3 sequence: CASSQVAGGETQYF. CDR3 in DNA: TGTGCCAGCAGCCAAGTGGCAGGGGGAGAGACCCAGTACTTC.